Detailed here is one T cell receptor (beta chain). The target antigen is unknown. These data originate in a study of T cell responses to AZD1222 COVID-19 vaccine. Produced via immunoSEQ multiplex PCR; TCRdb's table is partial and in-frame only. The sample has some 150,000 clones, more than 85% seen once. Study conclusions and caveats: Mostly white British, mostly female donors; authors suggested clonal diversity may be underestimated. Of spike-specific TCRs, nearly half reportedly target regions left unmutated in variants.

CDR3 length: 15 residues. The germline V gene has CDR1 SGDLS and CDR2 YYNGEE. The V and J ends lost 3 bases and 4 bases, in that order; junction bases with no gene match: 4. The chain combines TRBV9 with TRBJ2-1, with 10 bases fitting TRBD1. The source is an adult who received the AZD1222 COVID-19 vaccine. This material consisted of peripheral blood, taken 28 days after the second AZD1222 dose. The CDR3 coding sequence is TGTGCCAGCAGCGAAGGACAGGGGGATTACAATGAGCAGTTCTTC. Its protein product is CASSEGQGDYNEQFF.